Sequencing of this T cell receptor beta chain was carried out in a study of response to subunit inactivated influenza vaccine. The study's findings and limits: The authors proposed limited new T cell recruitment per seasonal influenza vaccination.

TCRdb passed the RT-PCR reads through MiXCR, listing each CDR3 protein once. Counted here are hundreds of thousands of distinct CDR3 sequences, 7.6% occurring once; the ten biggest clones make up 10% to 15%. Germline V lookup: CDR1 LGHNA, CDR2 YNFKEQ. The CDR3 runs 16 residues. Between the trimmed V and J ends, which lost 1 base and 0 bases, there was a span of 9 bases. This clonotype was picked up many times. The target antigen is unknown. This specimen was PBMCs from blood, taken 23 months after vaccination. This receptor was obtained from a man aged 50-75 years who received an inactivated influenza vaccine. This rearrangement joins TRBV4-2 to TRBJ2-2, with D perhaps TRBD2 (5 bases). The CDR3 DNA reads TGTGCCAGCAGCCAAGTTGGGAGAGCGAACACCGGGGAGCTGTTTTTT. It codes for CASSQVGRANTGELFF.